The 27 T cell receptor beta chains below were found in one sample sequenced in a study of metastatic and nonmetastatic thyroid tumors. TCRdb reanalyzed the PCR reads via MiXCR. In the table there are 11,000 to 15,000 clones, around 3.6% of which are singletons. Patients had received no treatment of any kind before thyroid surgery. The sample was tumor tissue. The receptors shown here come from a female donor with papillary thyroid cancer or a benign thyroid nodule (not recorded which). Some clones in this sample may be carry-over from other donors' samples.

This clone was counted between two and nine times. V gene TRBV10-3 combines with J gene TRBJ2-3; 7 bases line up with TRBD1. After removal of 3 bases from V and 3 bases from J, the junction contained 6 bases not matched to a gene. Germline V gene data show CDR1 as ENHRY and CDR2 as SYGVKD. CDR3 length: 15 amino acids. CDR3 region: CAISEGGSQTDTQYF. In DNA, the CDR3 is TGTGCCATCAGTGAAGGGGGCAGTCAAACAGATACGCAGTATTTT.

This clone was counted a few times. The CDR3 region is CASSSGLTSGNTIYF. Written as DNA, the CDR3 is TGTGCCAGCAGTTCGGGACTGACCTCTGGAAACACCATATATTTT. The V and J genes are TRBV28 and TRBJ1-3, with D possibly matching TRBD1 (5 bases). CDR3 length: 15 residues. CDR1 and CDR2 from the germline V gene are MDHEN and SYDVKM. Trimming pared 4 bases from V and 0 bases from J, leaving 10 bases between.

This clone qualifies as medium-sized. J is TRBJ2-7 and V is TRBV6-2 or TRBV6-3, with D possibly TRBD1 on 5 matching bases. Per the germline V gene, CDR1 is MNHEY and CDR2 is SVGEGT. V was pared by 2 bases and J by 3 bases, with 14 bases between. This CDR3 is 15 amino acids long. CDR3 nucleotide sequence: TGTGCCAGCAGTTACAAGGCAGGGAAGAGCTACGAGCAGTACTTC. It specifies CASSYKAGKSYEQYF.

This clone was found a few times. The V gene is TRBV6-1, the J gene TRBJ1-2; D unclear. Germline assignment: CDR1 MNHNS and CDR2 SASEGT. V was pared by 6 bases and J by 4 bases, with 12 bases between. This CDR3 contains 13 residues. The CDR3 sequence: CASSSRGLYGYTF. The CDR3, as DNA: TGTGCCAGCAGCTCCCGAGGGCTCTATGGCTACACCTTC.

This clone was observed at least ten times. V gene TRBV5-4 combines with J gene TRBJ2-3, with D uncertain. Germline V lookup: CDR1 SGHNT, CDR2 YYREEE (reference sequence). The CDR3 has 15 amino acids. Trimming left V 2 bases short and J 2 bases short, with 12 bases between. The CDR3 reads CASSFAPRTTDTQYF. CDR3 coding DNA: TGTGCCAGCAGCTTCGCTCCCAGGACCACAGATACGCAGTATTTT.

This clone has only a few counts. The junction departs from germline at one end; a sequencing error may be responsible. This chain joins TRBV10-3 and TRBJ1-6; tentative D call: TRBD1 (5 bases). The CDR3 totals 12 residues. Per germline, CDR1 ENHRY and CDR2 SYGVKD. As DNA, the CDR3 is TGTGACATCCAAACAGGAGTTTCACCCCTCCACTTT. Protein product: CDIQTGVSPLHF.

This clone was detected a few times. V and J are TRBV19 and TRBJ1-6; D remains ambiguous. V gave up 6 bases and J gave up 5 bases, with 14 bases separating them. The CDR3 contains 15 residues. Germline V gives CDR1 LNHDA, CDR2 SQIVND (reference sequence). The CDR3 is CASRTASVDNSPLHF. Written as DNA, the CDR3 is TGTGCCAGTAGGACGGCGTCAGTCGATAATTCACCCCTCCACTTT.

The gene calls are TRBV5-1 and TRBJ1-3, with TRBD1 as a possible D gene (5 bases). The CDR3 length is 14 residues. The germline CDR1 and CDR2 sequences are SGHRS and YFSETQ. Trimming shortened V by 5 bases and J by 1 base, and 10 bases separated the two germline ends. CDR3 DNA: TGCGCCAGCAGTCCGGGGGGGTCTGGAAACACCATATATTTT. Translating it yields CASSPGGSGNTIYF. Complete variable domain (other parts from reference TRBV5-1 and TRBJ1-3): KAGVTQTPRYLIKTRGQQVTLSCSPISGHRSVSWYQQTPGQGLQFLFEYFSETQRNKGNFPGRFSGRQFSNSRSEMNVSTLELGDSALYLCASSPGGSGNTIYFGEGSWLTVV.

This clone was detected ten times or more. The rearrangement links TRBV5-6 to TRBJ2-7; TRBD1 aligns across 8 bases. V lost 5 bases, J lost 0 bases, and 7 bases stayed unmatched. CDR3 size: 15 residues. Germline CDR1 is SGHDT and CDR2 is YYEEEE. The CDR3 region has the DNA TGTGCCAGCAGTCGCCCCGGGACAGGCTCCTACGAGCAGTACTTC. It yields the protein CASSRPGTGSYEQYF.

The rearrangement uses TRBV19 and TRBJ1-2; D remains ambiguous. The CDR3 extends over 14 amino acids. V lost 3 bases to trimming and J lost 0 bases, with 8 bases between them. In germline, CDR1 is LNHDA, CDR2 SQIVND (reference sequence). CDR3 amino acids: CASSIQLSNYGYTF. CDR3 sequence (DNA): TGTGCCAGTAGTATCCAACTATCTAACTATGGCTACACCTTC.

This sequence joins TRBV20-1 and TRBJ2-1, with 9 bases identical to TRBD2. This CDR3 has 19 amino acids. Germline V lookup: CDR1 DFQATT, CDR2 SNEGSKA (reference sequence). V lost 5 bases, J lost 0 bases, and 17 bases stayed unmatched. The CDR3 coding sequence is TGCAGTGCTCGCCCGGGACTAGCAGAGGTCAAGAGCTCCTACAATGAGCAGTTCTTC. Translation: CSARPGLAEVKSSYNEQFF.

The rearrangement links TRBV7-8 to TRBJ2-3; TRBD2 agrees at 9 bases. Germline trimming cut 1 base from V and 5 bases from J; bases unmatched to any gene: 13. Germline CDR1 and CDR2: SGHVS and FQNEAQ. CDR3 length: 18 residues. As DNA, the CDR3 is TGTGCCAGCAGCTTAGTGTATGGCGCGGGAGGGCCAGTAGATACGCAGTATTTT. Translated: CASSLVYGAGGPVDTQYF.

Relative to its sample, this clone is medium-sized. The rearrangement uses TRBV7-8 and TRBJ2-7, with a possible D match to TRBD2 (5 bases). The CDR3 is 12 residues long. V lost 3 bases and J lost 6, with 9 bases in between. Germline V lookup: CDR1 SGHVS, CDR2 FQNEAQ. DNA for the CDR3: TGTGCCAGCAGCTTGTCTAGCCGCGAGCAGTACTTC. Encoded protein: CASSLSSREQYF.

The chain recombines TRBV10-1 with TRBJ2-5; TRBD1 matches at 8 bases. The CDR3 is made up of 16 amino acids. Germline CDR1 reads WNHNN; CDR2 reads SYGVQD (reference sequence). With 3 bases clipped from V and 5 bases from J, the junction kept 11 bases outside the gene matches. CDR3 coding DNA: TGCGCCAGCAGTGAAGGGATACAGGGGGTTGGGGAGACCCAGTACTTC. As protein: CASSEGIQGVGETQYF.

CDR3 nucleotides: TGCGCCAGCAGCTTGGGACAGGGGGTCTATGAGCAGTTCTTC. Protein sequence: CASSLGQGVYEQFF. The chain uses TRBV5-1 and TRBJ2-1, with TRBD1 matching over 9 bases. The V and J ends lost 0 bases and 8 bases, in that order; junction bases with no gene match: 3. There are 14 residues in the CDR3. CDR1 is SGHRS and CDR2 is YFSETQ in the germline V gene.

This clone was observed a handful of times. The chain links TRBV6-2 or TRBV6-3 to TRBJ1-2; D may be TRBD1 (5 bases). V shed 2 bases and J shed 2 bases, with 9 bases lying between them. Germline V CDR1 and CDR2: MNHEY, SVGEGT. The CDR3 loop spans 14 amino acids. The CDR3 protein is CASSYGGGNYGYTF. In DNA, the CDR3 is TGTGCCAGCAGTTACGGGGGGGGGAACTATGGCTACACCTTC.

This clone was detected a few times. The V call is TRBV10-1, the J call TRBJ2-1; D gene uncertain. The CDR3 contains 12 residues. V was trimmed by 5 bases and J by 8 bases, leaving 10 bases between them. CDR1 WNHNN and CDR2 SYGVQD come from the germline V gene (reference sequence). In DNA, the CDR3 is TGCGCCAGCAGTTTCACGTTGGATGAGCAGTTCTTC. This translates into CASSFTLDEQFF.

V gene TRBV3-1 combines with J gene TRBJ2-3, with 7 nucleotides matching TRBD2. There are 14 residues in the CDR3. Germline CDR1 reads LGHDT; CDR2 reads YNNKEL (reference sequence). Unmatched junction bases numbered 6, after V lost 5 bases and J lost 4 bases. CDR3 residues: CASSGSGEADTQYF. The DNA for the CDR3 is TGTGCCAGCAGCGGGAGCGGGGAAGCAGATACGCAGTATTTT.

This clone was counted only a few times. V is TRBV20-1 and J is TRBJ2-1; TRBD2 agrees at 9 bases. Germline V gives CDR1 DFQATT, CDR2 SNEGSKA (reference sequence). This CDR3 spans 15 amino acids. After removal of 5 bases from V and 12 bases from J, the junction contained 17 bases not matched to a gene. CDR3 amino acids: CSALSLAGLGDGQFF. Written as DNA, the CDR3 is TGCAGTGCTCTCTCACTAGCGGGCCTTGGGGATGGGCAGTTCTTC.

This clone occurred a few times. The CDR3 is CASTPDRVSYEQYF. DNA for the CDR3: TGTGCCAGCACCCCGGACAGGGTCTCCTACGAGCAGTACTTC. The chain joins TRBV6-2 or TRBV6-3 to TRBJ2-7, with 8 bases identical to TRBD1. Germline CDR1 and CDR2: MNHEY and SVGEGT. V gave up 7 bases and J gave up 0 bases; unmatched junction bases: 5. The CDR3 contains 14 residues.

There are a few counts of this clone. CDR3 nucleotides: TGCAGCGTTGAACAGGGAAGGGGCACTGAAGCTTTCTTT. As protein: CSVEQGRGTEAFF. This chain joins TRBV29-1 and TRBJ1-1; D is perhaps TRBD1 (5 bases). Germline V gives CDR1 SQVTM, CDR2 ANQGSEA. The CDR3 runs 13 residues. Trimming stripped 2 bases from V and 4 bases from J, with 11 bases between.

With regard to this clone: A much larger clone differs by one base, so this may be a read error. This chain connects TRBV5-1 to TRBJ2-3; D gene ambiguous. V lost 0 bases and J 1 base, leaving 6 bases between the germline ends. The CDR3 extends over 14 amino acids. The germline V gene encodes CDR1 SGHRS and CDR2 YFSETQ. The DNA of the CDR3 is TGCGCCAGCAGCTTGGGCCAATGCACAGATACGCAGTATTTT. Translating it yields CASSLGQCTDTQYF.

This clone was seen more than once but under ten times. The rearrangement uses TRBV28 and TRBJ1-5; tentatively, D is TRBD1 (5 bases). V gave up 5 bases and J gave up 6 bases, with 8 bases separating them. This CDR3 comprises 12 residues. Germline V gene data show CDR1 as MDHEN and CDR2 as SYDVKM. The DNA for the CDR3 is TGTGCCAGCAGTACCCAGGGTCAGCCCCAGCATTTT. Amino acids: CASSTQGQPQHF.

Only a few counts were recorded for this clone. The rearrangement uses TRBV19 and TRBJ2-1; 11 positions agree with TRBD2. Germline V CDR1 and CDR2: LNHDA, SQIVND (reference sequence). The CDR3 covers 14 residues. Losses at the gene ends were 7 bases for V and 4 bases for J; bases not matched to a gene: 3. In DNA, the CDR3 is TGTGCCAGTAAACTAGCGGGGGAGTACAATGAGCAGTTCTTC. As protein: CASKLAGEYNEQFF.

This clone occurred a few times. Germline and junction disagree at one end, which may indicate a read error. The CDR3 protein is CASSLWQVVNYGYTF. Here the CDR3 DNA reads TGTGCCAGCAGCTTATGGCAGGTCGTTAACTATGGCTACACCTTC. The genes are TRBV28 and TRBJ1-2; D gene uncertain. There are 15 residues in the CDR3. Germline V gene lookup returns CDR1 MDHEN and CDR2 SYDVKM.

This sequence joins TRBV11-2 and TRBJ2-2; maybe TRBD1 (6 bases). The germline V gene has CDR1 SGHAT and CDR2 FQNNGV. There are 17 residues in the CDR3. Trimming took off 5 bases at V and 2 bases at J, with 18 bases between the two ends. The CDR3 here is CASSAGLQGSNTGELFF. In DNA, the CDR3 is TGTGCCAGCAGCGCCGGATTACAGGGAAGTAACACCGGGGAGCTGTTTTTT.

This clone was picked up a small number of times. V and J are TRBV28 and TRBJ1-2; D might be TRBD1 (5 bases). Trimming removed 2 bases at V and 4 bases at J, with 11 bases between. This CDR3 comprises 14 residues. Germline V CDR1 and CDR2: MDHEN, SYDVKM. DNA for the CDR3: TGTGCCAGCAGTTTACAGGGCACTAGCTATGGCTACACCTTC. This sequence encodes CASSLQGTSYGYTF.